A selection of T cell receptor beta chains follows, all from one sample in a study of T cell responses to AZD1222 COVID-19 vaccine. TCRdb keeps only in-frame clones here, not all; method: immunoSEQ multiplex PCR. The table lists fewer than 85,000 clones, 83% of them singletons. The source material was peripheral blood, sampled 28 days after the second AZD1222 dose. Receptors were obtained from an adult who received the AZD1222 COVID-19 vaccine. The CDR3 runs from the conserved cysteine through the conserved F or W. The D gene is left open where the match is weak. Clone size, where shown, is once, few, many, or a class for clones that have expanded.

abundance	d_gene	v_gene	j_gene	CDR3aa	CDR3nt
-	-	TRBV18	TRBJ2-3	CASSERVHSTDTQYF	TGTGCCAGCTCCGAGCGGGTACATAGCACAGATACGCAGTATTTT
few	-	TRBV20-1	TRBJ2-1	CSASGGTKYNEQFF	TGCAGTGCCAGTGGGGGAACCAAATACAATGAGCAGTTCTTC
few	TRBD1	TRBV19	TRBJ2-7	CASRTSGTGAYEQYF	TGTGCCAGTCGTACATCCGGGACAGGAGCCTACGAGCAGTACTTC
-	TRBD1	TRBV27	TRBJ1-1	CASSPQGPHTEAFF	TGTGCCAGCAGCCCACAGGGGCCCCACACTGAAGCTTTCTTT
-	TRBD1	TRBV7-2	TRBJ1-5	CASSVYRGGNQPQHF	TGTGCCAGCAGCGTATACAGGGGGGGGAATCAGCCCCAGCATTTT
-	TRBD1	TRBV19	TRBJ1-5	CASSNPNKSGTDDQPQHF	TGTGCCAGTAGTAACCCTAACAAATCGGGGACAGATGATCAGCCCCAGCATTTT
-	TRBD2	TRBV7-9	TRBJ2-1	CASIGLAGGRRVQFF	TGTGCCAGCATAGGACTAGCGGGAGGCCGAAGGGTGCAGTTCTTC
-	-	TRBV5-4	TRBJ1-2	CASSLDRDYGYTF	TGTGCCAGCAGCTTGGACAGGGACTATGGCTACACCTTC
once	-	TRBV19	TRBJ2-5	CASSRSRMETQYF	TGTGCCAGTAGTAGAAGTAGGATGGAGACCCAGTACTTC
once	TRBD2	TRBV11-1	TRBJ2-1	CASSLSSGRGSNEQFF	TGTGCCAGCAGCTTATCGAGCGGGAGAGGGTCGAATGAGCAGTTCTTC
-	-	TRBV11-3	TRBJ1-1	CASSDGGNTEAFF	TGTGCCAGCAGCGATGGGGGGAACACTGAAGCTTTCTTT
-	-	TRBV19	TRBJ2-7	CASSIVSGRSYEQYF	TGTGCCAGTAGTATTGTTTCGGGCAGATCCTACGAGCAGTACTTC
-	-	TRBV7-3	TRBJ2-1	CASSLYNYNEQFF	TGTGCCAGCAGCTTATACAACTACAATGAGCAGTTCTTC
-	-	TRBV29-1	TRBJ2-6	CSVMVFEVLSGANVLTF	TGCAGCGTTATGGTTTTCGAGGTTCTCTCTGGGGCCAACGTCCTGACTTTC
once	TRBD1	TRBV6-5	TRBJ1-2	CASSSPGQGIGYTF	TGTGCCAGCAGCTCTCCGGGACAGGGAATAGGCTACACCTTC
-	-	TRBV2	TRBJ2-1	CASIIIGVRNEQFF	TGTGCCAGCATTATTATCGGGGTCAGGAATGAGCAGTTCTTC
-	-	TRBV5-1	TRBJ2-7	CASSLDPGRTYEQYF	TGCGCCAGCAGCTTGGATCCGGGGAGAACCTACGAGCAGTACTTC
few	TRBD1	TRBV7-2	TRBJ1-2	CASSTQRGQGGGYTF	TGTGCCAGCAGCACACAGAGGGGACAGGGAGGCGGCTACACCTTC
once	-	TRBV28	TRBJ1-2	CASSFPTGFGYGYTF	TGTGCCAGCAGTTTCCCCACAGGGTTTGGCTATGGCTACACCTTC
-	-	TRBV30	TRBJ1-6	CAWTSGMGNSPLHF	TGTGCCTGGACATCGGGGATGGGGAATTCACCCCTCCACTTT
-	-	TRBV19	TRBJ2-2	CAARPFLSGELFF	TGTGCCGCGCGGCCGTTTTTATCCGGGGAGCTGTTTTTT
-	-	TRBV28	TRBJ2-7	CATLGGFSEQYF	TGTGCCACCCTAGGGGGATTCAGCGAGCAGTACTTC
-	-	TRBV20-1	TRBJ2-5	CSATLGETQYF	TGCAGTGCTACCCTAGGGGAGACCCAGTACTTC
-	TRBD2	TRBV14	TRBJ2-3	CASSHRLAGASGTDTQYF	TGTGCCAGCAGCCACCGACTAGCGGGAGCCTCGGGGACAGATACGCAGTATTTT
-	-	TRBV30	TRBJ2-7	CACQGATPYEQYF	TGTGCCTGCCAAGGGGCTACTCCCTACGAGCAGTACTTC
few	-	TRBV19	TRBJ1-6	CASRTGPDNSPLHF	TGTGCCAGCCGCACAGGGCCTGATAATTCACCCCTCCACTTT
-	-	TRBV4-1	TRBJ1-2	CASSQDSGGGLGNYGYTF	TGCGCCAGCAGCCAAGACTCTGGGGGGGGATTGGGTAACTATGGCTACACCTTC
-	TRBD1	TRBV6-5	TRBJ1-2	CASSPTGEYGYTF	TGTGCCAGCAGTCCTACAGGGGAGTATGGCTACACCTTC
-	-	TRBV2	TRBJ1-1	CASSEQYTEAFF	TGTGCCAGCAGTGAACAGTACACTGAAGCTTTCTTT
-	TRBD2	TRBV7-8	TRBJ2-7	CASSIGYLWTSGTSSGEQYF	TGTGCCAGCAGCATAGGATATCTTTGGACTAGCGGGACGTCCTCTGGCGAGCAGTACTTC
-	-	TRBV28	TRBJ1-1	CASSPLWGGDTEAFF	TGTGCCAGCAGTCCCCTATGGGGAGGGGACACTGAAGCTTTCTTT
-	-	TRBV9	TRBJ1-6	CASSPGGDNSPLHF	TGTGCCAGCAGCCCTGGGGGGGATAATTCACCCCTCCACTTT
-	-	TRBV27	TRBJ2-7	CASSFSRGYEQYF	TGTGCCAGCAGTTTCTCTCGGGGCTACGAGCAGTACTTC
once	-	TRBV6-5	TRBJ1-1	CASSLDRMNTEAFF	TGTGCCAGCAGTCTTGACAGGATGAACACTGAAGCTTTCTTT
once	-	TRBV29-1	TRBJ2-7	CSVVRTDSYEQYF	TGCAGCGTTGTACGGACGGACTCCTACGAGCAGTACTTC
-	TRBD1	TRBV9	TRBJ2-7	CASSAGQTQSYEQYF	TGTGCCAGCAGCGCGGGACAGACCCAATCCTACGAGCAGTACTTC
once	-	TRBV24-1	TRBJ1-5	CATSDAGGARNQPQHF	TGTGCCACCAGTGATGCGGGGGGGGCCCGCAATCAGCCCCAGCATTTT
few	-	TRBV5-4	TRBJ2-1	CASSLGGGPRNEQFF	TGTGCCAGCAGCTTAGGGGGAGGGCCAAGGAATGAGCAGTTCTTC
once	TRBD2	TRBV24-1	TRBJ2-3	CATSDSGTSGRLADTQYF	TGTGCCACCAGTGATTCCGGGACTAGCGGGAGGTTAGCAGATACGCAGTATTTT
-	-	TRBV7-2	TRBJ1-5	CASSWDILRNQPQHF	TGTGCCAGCAGCTGGGACATCCTGCGCAATCAGCCCCAGCATTTT
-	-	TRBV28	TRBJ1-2	CAIRRSGAGRDGYTF	TGTGCCATAAGAAGATCGGGGGCAGGGCGGGATGGCTACACCTTC
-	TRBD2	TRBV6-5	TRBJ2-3	CASSSSGKGDTQYF	TGTGCCAGCAGCTCTAGCGGGAAAGGAGATACGCAGTATTTT
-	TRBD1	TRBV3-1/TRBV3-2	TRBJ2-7	CASSRDRIFYEQYF	TGTGCCAGCAGCCGGGACAGAATTTTCTACGAGCAGTACTTC